The source of this TCR beta chain is a study of blood T cell repertoires in COVID-19. Study-level information: PBMCs, B-cell-depleted T cells, or T cells provided the cDNA or gDNA that made up the material.

Original handling: Cell counts per sample came from amplifying reference gene primers. Libraries were prepared by immunoSEQ multiplex PCR; TCRdb keeps only in-frame clonotypes and omits some of them. That table furnishes V, J and clone size, whereas the DNA furnished D and trimming. The data hold 160,000 or so clones, with 85% to 90% observed a single time. Enrolled during active infection, Seattle patients were then followed longitudinally. CDR3 size: 14 residues. From germline, CDR1 is SNHLY and CDR2 FYNNEI. The ends were cut back, 8 bases at V and 8 bases at J, with 18 bases in the middle. The TCR was taken from a woman between 70 and 85 years old with COVID-19, enrolled during active disease. The chain links TRBV2 to TRBJ1-4, with D perhaps matching TRBD1 (6 bases). Sequencing was done on a sample of peripheral blood. CDR3 in amino acids: CASAYKGGNEKLFF. The CDR3 nucleotides read TGTGCCAGCGCTTATAAGGGGGGGAACGAAAAACTGTTTTTT.